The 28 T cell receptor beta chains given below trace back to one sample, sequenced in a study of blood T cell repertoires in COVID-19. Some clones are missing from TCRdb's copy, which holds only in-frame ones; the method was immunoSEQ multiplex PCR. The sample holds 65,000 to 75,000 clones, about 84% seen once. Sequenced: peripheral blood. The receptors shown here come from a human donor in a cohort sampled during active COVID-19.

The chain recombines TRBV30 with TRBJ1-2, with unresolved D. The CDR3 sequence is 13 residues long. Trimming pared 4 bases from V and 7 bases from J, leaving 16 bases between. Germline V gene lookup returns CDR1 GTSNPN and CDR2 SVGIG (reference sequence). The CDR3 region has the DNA TGTGCCTGGACGTTCCAGGCGTCCCTTGGCTACACCTTC. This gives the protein CAWTFQASLGYTF.

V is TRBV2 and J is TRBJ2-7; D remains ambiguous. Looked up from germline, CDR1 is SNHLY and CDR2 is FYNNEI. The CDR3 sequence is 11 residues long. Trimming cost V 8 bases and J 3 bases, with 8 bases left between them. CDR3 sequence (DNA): TGTGCCAGCGCCACCTACTACGAGCAGTACTTC. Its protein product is CASATYYEQYF.

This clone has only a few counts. The CDR3 sequence: CASSPPYATDTQYF. CDR3 coding DNA: TGTGCCAGCAGCCCCCCCTATGCCACAGATACGCAGTATTTT. The gene calls are TRBV9 and TRBJ2-3; D gene unclear. V shed 4 bases and J shed 2 bases, with 11 bases lying between them. The germline V gene encodes CDR1 SGDLS and CDR2 YYNGEE. CDR3 length equals 14 residues.

CDR3 in amino acids: CATSDLPWDRGHCGYTF. DNA for the CDR3: TGTGCCACCAGTGATTTGCCGTGGGACAGGGGGCACTGCGGCTACACCTTC. V gene TRBV24-1 combines with J gene TRBJ1-2, with 12 bases aligning to TRBD1. CDR1 and CDR2 from the germline V gene are KGHDR and SFDVKD. V shed 0 bases, J shed 8 bases, and the junction held 9 bases outside the gene matches. The CDR3 has 17 amino acids.

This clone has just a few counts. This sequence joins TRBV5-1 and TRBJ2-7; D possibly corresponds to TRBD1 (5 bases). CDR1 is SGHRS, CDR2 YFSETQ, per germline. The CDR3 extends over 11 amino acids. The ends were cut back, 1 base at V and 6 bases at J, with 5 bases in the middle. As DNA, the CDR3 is TGCGCCAGCAGCTTGAGGGGCGAGCAGTACTTC. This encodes CASSLRGEQYF.

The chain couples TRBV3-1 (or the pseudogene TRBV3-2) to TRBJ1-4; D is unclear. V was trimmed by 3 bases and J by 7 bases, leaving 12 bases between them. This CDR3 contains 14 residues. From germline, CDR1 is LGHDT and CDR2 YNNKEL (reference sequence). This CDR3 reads CASSQRVGGEKLFF. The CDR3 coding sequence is TGTGCCAGCAGCCAGAGGGTCGGCGGTGAAAAACTGTTTTTT.

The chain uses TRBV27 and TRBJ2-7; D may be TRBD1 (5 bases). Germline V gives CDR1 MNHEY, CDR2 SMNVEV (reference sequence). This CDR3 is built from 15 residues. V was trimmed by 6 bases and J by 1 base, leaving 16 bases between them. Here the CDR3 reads CASSVYGAPSYEQYF. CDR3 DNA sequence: TGTGCCAGCAGCGTCTATGGGGCCCCTTCCTACGAGCAGTACTTC.

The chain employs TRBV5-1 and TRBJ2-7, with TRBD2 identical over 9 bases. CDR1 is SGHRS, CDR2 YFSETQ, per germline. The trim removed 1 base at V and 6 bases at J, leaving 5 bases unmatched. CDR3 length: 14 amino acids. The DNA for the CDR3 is TGCGCCAGCAGCTTGTTTGCGGGAGGGGGCGAGCAGTACTTC. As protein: CASSLFAGGGEQYF.

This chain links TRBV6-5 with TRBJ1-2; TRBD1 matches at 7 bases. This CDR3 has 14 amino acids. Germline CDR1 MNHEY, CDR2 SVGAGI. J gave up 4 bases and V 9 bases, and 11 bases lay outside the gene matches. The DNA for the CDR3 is TGTGCCAGTGCAAATTTACAGGGGACCTATGGCTACACCTTC. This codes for CASANLQGTYGYTF.

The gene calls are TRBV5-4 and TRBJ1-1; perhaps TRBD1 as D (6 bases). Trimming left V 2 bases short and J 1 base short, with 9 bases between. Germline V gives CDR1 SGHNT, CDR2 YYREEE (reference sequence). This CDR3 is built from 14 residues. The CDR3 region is CASSFRTENTEAFF. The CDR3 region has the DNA TGTGCCAGCAGCTTCCGGACAGAGAACACTGAAGCTTTCTTT. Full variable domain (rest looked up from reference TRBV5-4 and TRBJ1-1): ETGVTQSPTHLIKTRGQQVTLRCSSQSGHNTVSWYQQALGQGPQFIFQYYREEENGRGNFPPRFSGLQFPNYSSELNVNALELDDSALYLCASSFRTENTEAFFGQGTRLTVV.

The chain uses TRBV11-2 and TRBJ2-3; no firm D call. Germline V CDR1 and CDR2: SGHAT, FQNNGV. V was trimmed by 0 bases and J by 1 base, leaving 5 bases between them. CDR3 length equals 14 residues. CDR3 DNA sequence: TGTGCCAGCAGCTTAGATGCAGGCACAGATACGCAGTATTTT. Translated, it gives CASSLDAGTDTQYF.

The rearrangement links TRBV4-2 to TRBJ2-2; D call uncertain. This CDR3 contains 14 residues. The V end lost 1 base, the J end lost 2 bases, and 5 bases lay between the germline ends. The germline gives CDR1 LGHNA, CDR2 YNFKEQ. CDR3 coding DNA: TGTGCCAGCAGCCAAGTTAGTAACACCGGGGAGCTGTTTTTT. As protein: CASSQVSNTGELFF.

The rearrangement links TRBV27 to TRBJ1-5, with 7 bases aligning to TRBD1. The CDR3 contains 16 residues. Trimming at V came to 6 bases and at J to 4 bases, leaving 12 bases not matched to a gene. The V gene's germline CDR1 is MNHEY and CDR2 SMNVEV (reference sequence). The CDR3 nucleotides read TGTGCCAGCAGAGTGACCCGGGACAGCCCTAATCAGCCCCAGCATTTT. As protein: CASRVTRDSPNQPQHF.

CDR3 amino acids: CASSSPPGTAGWLYGYTF. The CDR3 nucleotides read TGTGCCAGCAGCTCGCCCCCCGGGACTGCCGGCTGGCTCTATGGCTACACCTTC. The genes are TRBV7-2 and TRBJ1-2; perhaps TRBD1 as D (5 bases). Per the germline V gene, CDR1 is SGHTA and CDR2 is FQGNSA. The CDR3 totals 18 residues. Trimming removed 4 bases at V and 4 bases at J, with 25 bases between.

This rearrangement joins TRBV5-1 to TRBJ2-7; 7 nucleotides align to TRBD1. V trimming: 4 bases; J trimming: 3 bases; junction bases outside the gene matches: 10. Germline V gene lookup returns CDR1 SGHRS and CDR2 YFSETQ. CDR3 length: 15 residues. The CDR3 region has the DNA TGCGCCAGCAGCCAAGCCGGGACAGCCAACTACGAGCAGTACTTC. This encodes CASSQAGTANYEQYF. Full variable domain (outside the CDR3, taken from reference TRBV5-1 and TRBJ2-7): KAGVTQTPRYLIKTRGQQVTLSCSPISGHRSVSWYQQTPGQGLQFLFEYFSETQRNKGNFPGRFSGRQFSNSRSEMNVSTLELGDSALYLCASSQAGTANYEQYFGPGTRLTVT.

The CDR3 region is CASSEAGRGNTEAFF. The CDR3 DNA is TGTGCCAGCAGTGAAGCAGGTAGGGGGAACACTGAAGCTTTCTTT. The chain has TRBV6-1 and TRBJ1-1, with D perhaps TRBD1 (5 bases). CDR3 length: 15 residues. Germline V gene lookup returns CDR1 MNHNS and CDR2 SASEGT. The V gene lost 0 bases and the J gene lost 1 base, with 9 bases spanning the gap.

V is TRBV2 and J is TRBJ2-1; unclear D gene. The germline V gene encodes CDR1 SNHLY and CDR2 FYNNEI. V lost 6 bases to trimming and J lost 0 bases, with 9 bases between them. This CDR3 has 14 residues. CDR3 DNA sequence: TGTGCCAGCAGGAAAGACTTCTCCTACAATGAGCAGTTCTTC. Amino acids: CASRKDFSYNEQFF.

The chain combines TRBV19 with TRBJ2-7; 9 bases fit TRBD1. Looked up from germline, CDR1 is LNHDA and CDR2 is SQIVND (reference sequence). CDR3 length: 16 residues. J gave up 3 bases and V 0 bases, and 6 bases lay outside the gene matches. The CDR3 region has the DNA TGTGCCAGTAGTATAGAGCCGGGACAGGGTAACTACGAGCAGTACTTC. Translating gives CASSIEPGQGNYEQYF.

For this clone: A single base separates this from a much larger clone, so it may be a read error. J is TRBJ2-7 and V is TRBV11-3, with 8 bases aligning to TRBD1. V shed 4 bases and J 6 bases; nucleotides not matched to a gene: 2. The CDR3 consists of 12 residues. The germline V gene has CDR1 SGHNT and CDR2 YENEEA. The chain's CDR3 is CASSSDRGEQYF. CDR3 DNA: TGTGCCAGCAGCTCAGACAGGGGCGAGCAGTACTTC.

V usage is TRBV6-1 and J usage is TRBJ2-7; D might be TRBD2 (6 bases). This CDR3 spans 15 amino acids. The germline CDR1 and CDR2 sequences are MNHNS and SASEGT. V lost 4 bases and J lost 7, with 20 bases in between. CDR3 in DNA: TGTGCCAGCAGTGCAGCGGGTTGGGAGCGAGGGGAGCAGTACTTC. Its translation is CASSAAGWERGEQYF.

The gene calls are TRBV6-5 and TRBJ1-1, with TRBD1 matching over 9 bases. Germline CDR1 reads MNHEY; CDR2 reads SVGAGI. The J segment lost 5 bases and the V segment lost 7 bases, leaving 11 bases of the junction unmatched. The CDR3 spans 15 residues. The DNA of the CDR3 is TGTGCCAGCAACCGGGACAGGGACCCATGGACTGAAGCTTTCTTT. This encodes CASNRDRDPWTEAFF.

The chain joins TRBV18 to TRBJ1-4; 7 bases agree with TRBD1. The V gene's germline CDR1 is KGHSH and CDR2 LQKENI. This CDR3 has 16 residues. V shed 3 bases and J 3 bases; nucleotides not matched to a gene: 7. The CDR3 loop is CASSPDRVMANEKLFF. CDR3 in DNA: TGTGCCAGCTCACCCGACAGGGTAATGGCTAATGAAAAACTGTTTTTT.

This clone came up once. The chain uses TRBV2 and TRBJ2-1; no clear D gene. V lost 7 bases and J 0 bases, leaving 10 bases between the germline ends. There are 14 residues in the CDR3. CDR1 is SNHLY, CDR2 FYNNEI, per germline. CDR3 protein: CASTREVSYNEQFF. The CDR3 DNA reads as TGTGCCAGCACTCGCGAGGTCTCCTACAATGAGCAGTTCTTC. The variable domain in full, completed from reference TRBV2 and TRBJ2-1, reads EPEVTQTPSHQVTQMGQEVILRCVPISNHLYFYWYRQILGQKVEFLVSFYNNEISEKSEIFDDQFSVERPDGSNFTLKIRSTKLEDSAMYFCASTREVSYNEQFFGPGTRLTVL.

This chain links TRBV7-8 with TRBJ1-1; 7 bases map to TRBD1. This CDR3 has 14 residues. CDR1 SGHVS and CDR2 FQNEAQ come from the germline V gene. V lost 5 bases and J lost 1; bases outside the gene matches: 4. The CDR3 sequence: CASSLDRWNTEAFF. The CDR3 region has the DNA TGTGCCAGCAGCCTGGACAGGTGGAACACTGAAGCTTTCTTT.

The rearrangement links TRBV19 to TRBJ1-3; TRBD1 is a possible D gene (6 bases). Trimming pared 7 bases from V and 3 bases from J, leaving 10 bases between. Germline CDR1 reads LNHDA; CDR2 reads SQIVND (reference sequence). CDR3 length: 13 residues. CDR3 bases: TGTGCCAGTACCTCACAGGGTGGAAACACCATATATTTT. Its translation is CASTSQGGNTIYF. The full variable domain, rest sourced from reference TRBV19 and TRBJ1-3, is DGGITQSPKYLFRKEGQNVTLSCEQNLNHDAMYWYRQDPGQGLRLIYYSQIVNDFQKGDIAEGYSVSREKKESFPLTVTSAQKNPTAFYLCASTSQGGNTIYFGEGSWLTVV.

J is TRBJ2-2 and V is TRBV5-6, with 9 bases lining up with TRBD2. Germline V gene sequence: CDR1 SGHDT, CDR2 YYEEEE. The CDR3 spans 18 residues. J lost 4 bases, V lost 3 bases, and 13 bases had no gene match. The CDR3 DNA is TGTGCCAGCAGCTCCATCTCATTGCGCGGGAGGGGCACCGGGGAGCTGTTTTTT. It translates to CASSSISLRGRGTGELFF.

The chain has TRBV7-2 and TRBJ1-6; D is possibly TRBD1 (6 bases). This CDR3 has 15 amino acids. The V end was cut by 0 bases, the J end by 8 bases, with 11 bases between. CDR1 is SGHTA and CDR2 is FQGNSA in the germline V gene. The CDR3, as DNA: TGTGCCAGCAGCTTAGCGGCAGGGGAGCATTCACCCCTCCACTTT. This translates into CASSLAAGEHSPLHF.

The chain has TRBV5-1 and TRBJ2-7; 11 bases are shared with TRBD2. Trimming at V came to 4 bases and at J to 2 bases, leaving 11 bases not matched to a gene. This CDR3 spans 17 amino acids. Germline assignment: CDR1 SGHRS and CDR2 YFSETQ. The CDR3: CASSLQIAGGDTYEQYF. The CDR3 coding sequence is TGCGCCAGCAGCCTACAAATAGCGGGAGGGGATACCTACGAGCAGTACTTC.